Following are 17 T cell receptor beta chains from one sample sequenced in a study of high-grade serous ovarian cancer treatment subgroups. Tumor samples were taken before definitive surgery or chemotherapy. The data were produced by immunoSEQ multiplex PCR, yet TCRdb's version contains in-frame clones alone and is incomplete. The profile shows several thousand clones, roughly 70% of them singletons. Source material: tumor tissue. All receptors derive from a human donor with high-grade serous ovarian cancer.

This chain links TRBV9 with TRBJ1-1; 7 bases are shared with TRBD1. Germline loops: CDR1 SGDLS, CDR2 YYNGEE. With V trimmed by 3 bases and J by 1 base, 6 bases remained unmatched. The CDR3 is 15 amino acids. CDR3 in amino acids: CASSGRGTSNTEAFF. The CDR3 region has the DNA TGTGCCAGCAGCGGCAGGGGGACCTCGAACACTGAAGCTTTCTTT.

The V and J genes are TRBV12-5 and TRBJ2-1; unclear D gene. The CDR3 spans 16 residues. The V end was cut by 5 bases, the J end by 7 bases, with 21 bases between. Germline CDR1 and CDR2: LGHNT and FRNRAP. The CDR3 sequence: CASGAGFETRPNEQFF. DNA for the CDR3: TGTGCTAGTGGTGCCGGGTTCGAGACCCGGCCAAATGAGCAGTTCTTC.

The table lists this clone with a few counts. The chain employs TRBV10-1 and TRBJ2-7; D might be TRBD2 (6 bases). The CDR3 length is 14 residues. The germline V and J ends were trimmed by 0 bases and 3 bases, with 9 bases remaining between them. Per germline, CDR1 WNHNN and CDR2 SYGVQD (reference sequence). CDR3 residues: CASSESGLVYEQYF. The CDR3 DNA follows: TGCGCCAGCAGTGAGTCGGGACTCGTCTACGAGCAGTACTTC.

This clone was seen a handful of times. V gene TRBV19 combines with J gene TRBJ2-2, with 11 bases aligning to TRBD2. The V gene's germline CDR1 is LNHDA and CDR2 SQIVND (reference sequence). The J segment lost 4 bases and the V segment lost 3 bases, leaving 19 bases of the junction unmatched. This CDR3 spans 21 amino acids. The CDR3 coding sequence is TGTGCCAGTAGTATTTCATGGGCTAGCGGGAGGACTCCGATGGTCACCGGGGAGCTGTTTTTT. Residues: CASSISWASGRTPMVTGELFF.

This chain links TRBV5-1 with TRBJ2-1, with 7 bases aligning to TRBD2. Germline CDR1 is SGHRS and CDR2 is YFSETQ. This CDR3 has 13 residues. V shed 2 bases, J shed 9 bases, and the junction held 5 bases outside the gene matches. The CDR3 DNA reads TGCGCCAGCAGCTTAGGGACTACCAGTGAGCAGTTCTTC. The encoded protein is CASSLGTTSEQFF.

The chain combines TRBV7-2 with TRBJ2-1, with 9 nucleotides matching TRBD1. The CDR3 extends over 16 amino acids. Germline CDR1 SGHTA, CDR2 FQGNSA. The J segment lost 10 bases and the V segment lost 4 bases, leaving 14 bases of the junction unmatched. CDR3 in DNA: TGTGCCAGCAGCTCCGGGACAGGGTACCCTGACCCGGAGCAGTTCTTC. Its translation is CASSSGTGYPDPEQFF.

This chain connects TRBV7-9 to TRBJ1-3, with a tentative D call TRBD1 (5 bases). CDR3 length: 14 residues. The germline V gene encodes CDR1 SEHNR and CDR2 FQNEAQ (reference sequence). Trimming left V 10 bases short and J 2 bases short, with 15 bases between. CDR3 in DNA: TGTGCCATACCGACAGTCGGAACTGGAAACACCATATATTTT. Translating gives CAIPTVGTGNTIYF.

This clone was seen only a few times. The rearrangement uses TRBV18 and TRBJ2-7, with D uncertain. V gave up 4 bases and J gave up 3 bases, with 10 bases separating them. In germline, CDR1 is KGHSH, CDR2 LQKENI. The CDR3 is 13 residues long. The CDR3 sequence: CASSQLNGYEQYF. Written as DNA, the CDR3 is TGTGCCAGCTCACAACTAAACGGCTACGAGCAGTACTTC.

The chain uses TRBV18 and TRBJ1-5, with D unclear. Germline CDR1 and CDR2: KGHSH and LQKENI. V was pared by 4 bases and J by 5 bases, with 6 bases between. This CDR3 has 12 amino acids. The CDR3 DNA reads as TGTGCCAGCTCACAATGGGATCAGCCCCAGCATTTT. This sequence encodes CASSQWDQPQHF.

The gene calls are TRBV9 and TRBJ1-5; TRBD1 matches 7 bases. In germline, CDR1 is SGDLS, CDR2 YYNGEE. The CDR3 has 13 residues. Germline trimming cut 3 bases from V and 5 bases from J; bases unmatched to any gene: 2. Here the CDR3 DNA reads TGTGCCAGCAGCGAAACAGGGGATCAGCCCCAGCATTTT. As protein: CASSETGDQPQHF.

The chain recombines TRBV7-3 with TRBJ2-2; maybe TRBD2 (5 bases). Germline CDR1 reads SGHTA; CDR2 reads FQGTGA. The CDR3 has 17 residues. The V gene lost 4 bases and the J gene lost 0 bases, with 15 bases spanning the gap. In nucleotides, the CDR3 is TGTGCCAGCAGCTCCTACGGCCTAGCCGCGAACACCGGGGAGCTGTTTTTT. It is translated as CASSSYGLAANTGELFF.

A few counts support this clone. This rearrangement joins TRBV10-3 to TRBJ1-1; 8 bases align to TRBD1. Germline V gene lookup returns CDR1 ENHRY and CDR2 SYGVKD. The CDR3 covers 14 residues. The junction had 3 bases not matched to a gene; V was cut back by 5 bases and J by 1 base. CDR3 nucleotides: TGTGCCATCAGTACGGACAGGGCGAACACTGAAGCTTTCTTT. Amino acids: CAISTDRANTEAFF.

The gene calls are TRBV7-2 and TRBJ2-2, with TRBD2 matching 8 bases. Germline CDR1 is SGHTA and CDR2 is FQGNSA. The CDR3 is 17 amino acids. The V gene end was trimmed by 6 bases and the J gene end by 2 bases; junction bases not matched to a gene: 11. DNA for the CDR3: TGTGCCAGCAGTCGGGGACGGACTAGCCTAAACACCGGGGAGCTGTTTTTT. The encoded protein is CASSRGRTSLNTGELFF.

The V gene is TRBV20-1, the J gene TRBJ1-4; D remains ambiguous. Trimming shortened V by 5 bases and J by 4 bases, and 5 bases separated the two germline ends. Germline V CDR1 and CDR2: DFQATT, SNEGSKA (reference sequence). The CDR3 is 11 residues long. The chain's CDR3 is CSADLNEKLFF. Written as DNA, the CDR3 is TGCAGTGCTGACCTTAATGAAAAACTGTTTTTT.

This clone was counted only a few times. This chain connects TRBV4-1 to TRBJ2-5, with TRBD2 as a possible D gene (5 bases). Trimming shortened V by 0 bases and J by 1 base, and 15 bases separated the two germline ends. The length of the CDR3 is 17 residues. Per the germline V gene, CDR1 is MGHRA and CDR2 is YSYEKL. The CDR3 loop is CASSQDWLRGFQETQYF. The CDR3 DNA reads TGCGCCAGCAGCCAAGATTGGTTGAGAGGGTTCCAAGAGACCCAGTACTTC.

The rearrangement links TRBV25-1 to TRBJ2-3; D perhaps matches TRBD2 (5 bases). Germline CDR1 and CDR2: MGHDK and SYGVNS. V lost 2 bases, J lost 1 base, and 16 bases lay in between. The CDR3 extends over 17 amino acids. CDR3 DNA: TGTGCCAGCAGTGAACCCGATAGTGAGCGGCGCACAGATACGCAGTATTTT. Protein product: CASSEPDSERRTDTQYF.

The chain is built from TRBV7-2 and TRBJ2-4; D perhaps matches TRBD1 (6 bases). V was shortened by 5 bases and J by 0 bases, with 14 bases between the two germline ends. The CDR3 consists of 16 residues. The germline CDR1 and CDR2 sequences are SGHTA and FQGNSA. CDR3 sequence reads: CASSVQGGIAKNIQYF. The DNA for the CDR3 is TGTGCCAGCAGCGTACAGGGCGGAATAGCCAAAAACATTCAGTACTTC.